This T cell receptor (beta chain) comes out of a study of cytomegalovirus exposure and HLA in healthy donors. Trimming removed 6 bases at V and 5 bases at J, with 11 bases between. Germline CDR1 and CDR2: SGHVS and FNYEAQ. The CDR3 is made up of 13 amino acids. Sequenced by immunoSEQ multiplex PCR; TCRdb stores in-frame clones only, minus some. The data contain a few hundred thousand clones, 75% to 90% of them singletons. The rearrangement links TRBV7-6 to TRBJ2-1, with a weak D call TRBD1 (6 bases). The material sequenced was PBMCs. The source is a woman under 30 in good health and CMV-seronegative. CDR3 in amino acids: CASSPRQDNEQFF. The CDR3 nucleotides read TGTGCCAGCAGTCCAAGACAGGACAATGAGCAGTTCTTC.